A selection of T cell receptor beta chains follows, all from one sample in a study of T-cell reconstitution after alpha-beta-depleted transplantation in children. MiXCR, applied by TCRdb to the PCR reads, yields one record per CDR3 protein. The repertoire consists of 700,000 to 950,000 distinct CDR3 sequences, with around 17% occurring once and the leading ten covering just under 5%. Sequencing was performed on PBMCs, mostly from graft donor cells, taken 360 days after TCRalphabeta/CD19-depleted stem cell transplant. The source of these receptors is a male patient under 18 who had a stem cell transplant for acute lymphoblastic leukemia, so the T cells may come from the graft donor. Each CDR3 is given with its conserved first and last residue. The order of the fields is J gene, V gene, clone size, CDR3 protein. Size tells how often a clone was seen (once, few, many) or the class of an expanded clone, and some rows leave it out.

>TRBJ2-7|TRBV18|-
CASSRDSRSSYEQYF
>TRBJ2-5|TRBV9|-
CASSAEGDPQETQYF
>TRBJ1-2|TRBV4-1|-
CASSQVWRGRDYGYTF
>TRBJ2-7|TRBV2|few
CASSEGLASEQYF
>TRBJ2-5|TRBV2|once
CASGPLSRAYQETQYF
>TRBJ2-1|TRBV25-1|few
CASSERRGEQFF
>TRBJ2-1|TRBV7-8|many
CASRPRLLMVQFF
>TRBJ2-7|TRBV6-1|-
CASSKPGTTHYEQYF
>TRBJ2-7|TRBV11-2|few
CASSLVLLAGRDGYEQYF
>TRBJ2-6|TRBV28|many
CASSPRRFSGANVLTF
>TRBJ1-1|TRBV7-9|few
CASSLAGGFVDTEAFF
>TRBJ2-5|TRBV20-1|-
CSAPGQVQETQYF
>TRBJ2-1|TRBV20-1|few
CIIQGPHNEQFF
>TRBJ1-1|TRBV7-9|few
CASSLTGGGRAFF
>TRBJ1-1|TRBV10-3|-
CAIRARRWGGSGAFF
>TRBJ2-7|TRBV18|many
CASSPRGDHEQYF
>TRBJ2-2|TRBV5-1|few
CASSLGTLRSGELFF
>TRBJ2-7|TRBV5-5|few
CASSWDGSYEQYF
>TRBJ2-7|TRBV5-1|many
CASRGGTPSGEQYF
>TRBJ2-7|TRBV29-1|few
CSANRGSEQYF
>TRBJ2-6|TRBV6-5|few
CASSYPPGQMTGANVLTF
>TRBJ2-2|TRBV9|-
CASSVGGVAGELFF
>TRBJ2-2|TRBV10-2|few
CASGRAETGELFF
>TRBJ2-1|TRBV24-1|once
CATSRALDGGQFF
>TRBJ2-1|TRBV20-1|few
CSARPGLANEQFF
>TRBJ1-1|TRBV12-3/TRBV12-4|-
CASSSSGRVNTEAFF
>TRBJ2-3|TRBV12-3/TRBV12-4|few
CASRTSGSGDTQYF
>TRBJ2-5|TRBV12-3/TRBV12-4|few
CASRAVEGQETQYF
>TRBJ1-2|TRBV2|few
CASNPGPTNYGYTF
>TRBJ1-3|TRBV2|few
CASSGDRSSGNTIYF
>TRBJ2-1|TRBV12-3/TRBV12-4|many
CASSRDSGNEQFF
>TRBJ2-1|TRBV5-1|-
CASYRDNSYNEQFF
>TRBJ2-5|TRBV20-1|few
CSARQPNRGTRGTQYF
>TRBJ1-2|TRBV12-3/TRBV12-4|-
CASILGGGYTF
>TRBJ2-1|TRBV9|few
CASSPPSRGALNEQFF
>TRBJ2-5|TRBV29-1|once
CSVAVSGKQETQYF
>TRBJ1-1|TRBV28|-
CASSLAGGATEAFF
>TRBJ2-1|TRBV7-2|many
CASSWAGNYNEQFF
>TRBJ1-5|TRBV5-6|few
CASSWGTGAESNQPQHF
>TRBJ1-1|TRBV24-1|-
CATSASGGRNTEAFF
>TRBJ2-1|TRBV27|few
CASSLFPGTRAYNEQFF
>TRBJ1-1|TRBV7-9|few
CASSARGRGTEAFF
>TRBJ2-3|TRBV7-7|few
CASTKGLSGRSTDTQYF
>TRBJ1-2|TRBV15|-
CATSRDPRPTYGYTF
>TRBJ2-3|TRBV4-1|many
CASSQDVEDTQYF
>TRBJ1-2|TRBV6-5|few
CASSRGYTF
>TRBJ1-2|TRBV12-3/TRBV12-4|many
CASSLAVTAYGYTF
>TRBJ1-3|TRBV20-1|-
CSARDGSSGNTIYF
>TRBJ2-1|TRBV6-1|once
CASKGNGPLNEQFF